This TCR beta chain was recorded in a study of shared clonotypes between healthy human individuals. Data came from immunoSEQ multiplex PCR; TCRdb stores just in-frame clones and leaves some out. The top ten clones hold over 0.1% of a sample with 2 million to 2.5 million clones, 95% of them seen once. Sequencing input: naive CD4+ T cells sorted from blood. Subset defined: CD45RA+ positively selected. The clonotype was recovered from a man in his late teens or twenties in good health.

In DNA form, the CDR3 reads TGTGCCAGCAGCTTGGACCCGGTCCCGACCGGGGAGCTGTTTTTT. Its protein is CASSLDPVPTGELFF. This rearrangement joins TRBV5-4 to TRBJ2-2; unclear D gene. CDR3 length: 15 amino acids. V was clipped by 0 bases and J by 5 bases, with 11 bases between them. Per germline, CDR1 SGHNT and CDR2 YYREEE (reference sequence).